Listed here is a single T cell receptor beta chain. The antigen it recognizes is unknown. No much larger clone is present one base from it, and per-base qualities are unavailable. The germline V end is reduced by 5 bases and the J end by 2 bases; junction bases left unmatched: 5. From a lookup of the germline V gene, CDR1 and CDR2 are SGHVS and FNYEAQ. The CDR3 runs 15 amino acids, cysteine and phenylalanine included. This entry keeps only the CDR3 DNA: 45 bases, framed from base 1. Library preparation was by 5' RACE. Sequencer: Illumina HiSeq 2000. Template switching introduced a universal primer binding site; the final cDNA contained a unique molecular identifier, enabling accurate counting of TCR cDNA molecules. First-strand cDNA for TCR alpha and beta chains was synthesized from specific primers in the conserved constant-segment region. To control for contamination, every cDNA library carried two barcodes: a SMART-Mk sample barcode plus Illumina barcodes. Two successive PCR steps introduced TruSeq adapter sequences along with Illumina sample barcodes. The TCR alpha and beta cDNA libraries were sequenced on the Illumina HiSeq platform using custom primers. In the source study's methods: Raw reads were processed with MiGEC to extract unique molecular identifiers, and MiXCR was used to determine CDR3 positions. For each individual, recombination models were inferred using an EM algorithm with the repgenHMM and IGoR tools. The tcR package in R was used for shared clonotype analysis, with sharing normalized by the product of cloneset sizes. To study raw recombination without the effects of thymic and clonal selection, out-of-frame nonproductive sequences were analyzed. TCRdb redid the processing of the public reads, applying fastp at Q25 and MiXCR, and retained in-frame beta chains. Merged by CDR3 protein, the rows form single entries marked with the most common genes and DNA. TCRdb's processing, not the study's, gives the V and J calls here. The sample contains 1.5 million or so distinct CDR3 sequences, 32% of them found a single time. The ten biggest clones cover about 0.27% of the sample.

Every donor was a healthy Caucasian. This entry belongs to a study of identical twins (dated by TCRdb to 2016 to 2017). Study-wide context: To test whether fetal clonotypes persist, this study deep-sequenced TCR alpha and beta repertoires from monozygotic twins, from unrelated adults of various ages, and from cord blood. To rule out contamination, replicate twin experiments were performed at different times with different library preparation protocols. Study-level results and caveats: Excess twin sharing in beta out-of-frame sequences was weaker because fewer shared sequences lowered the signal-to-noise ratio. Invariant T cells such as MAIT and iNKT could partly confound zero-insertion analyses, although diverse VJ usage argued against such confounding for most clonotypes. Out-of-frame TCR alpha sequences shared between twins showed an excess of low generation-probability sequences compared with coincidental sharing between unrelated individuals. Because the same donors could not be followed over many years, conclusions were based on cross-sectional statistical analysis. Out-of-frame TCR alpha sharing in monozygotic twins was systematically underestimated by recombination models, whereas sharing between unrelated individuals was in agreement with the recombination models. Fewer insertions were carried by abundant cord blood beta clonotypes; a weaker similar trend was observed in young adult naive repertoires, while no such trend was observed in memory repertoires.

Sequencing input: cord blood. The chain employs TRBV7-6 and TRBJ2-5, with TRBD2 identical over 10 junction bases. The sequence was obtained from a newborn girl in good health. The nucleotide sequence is TGTGCCAGCAGCAAGACTAGCGGGCCGCAAGAGACCCAGTACTTC. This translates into CASSKTSGPQETQYF.